Shown below are 5 T cell receptor beta chains from a single sample sequenced in a study of PD-1 blockade in classical Hodgkin lymphoma. Clones were read by immunoSEQ multiplex PCR, and TCRdb kept only the in-frame ones, dropping some. Found here are under 100,000 clones, approximately 88% of them singletons; the top ten hold 10% to 15%. Autologous stem cell transplantation was followed by relapse in every patient, and brentuximab vedotin exposure varied. Sample: peripheral blood mononuclear cells (PBMCs), taken at baseline. All receptors come from a human donor with classical Hodgkin lymphoma.

CDR3 residues: CASSPPEETQYF. CDR3 in DNA: TGTGCCAGCTCACCACCGGAAGAGACCCAGTACTTC. This sequence joins TRBV18 and TRBJ2-5; D gene ambiguous. V lost 0 bases, J lost 3 bases, and 2 bases lay in between. Germline CDR1 reads KGHSH; CDR2 reads LQKENI. The CDR3 extends over 12 amino acids. The complete variable domain, with remaining parts taken from reference TRBV18 and TRBJ2-5, reads NAGVMQNPRHLVRRRGQEARLRCSPMKGHSHVYWYRQLPEEGLKFMVYLQKENIIDESGMPKERFSAEFPKEGPSILRIQQVVRGDSAAYFCASSPPEETQYFGPGTRLLVL.

V is TRBV23-1 and J is TRBJ1-1; 7 nucleotides align to TRBD1. TRBV23-1 is flagged as an ORF with uncertain function. The CDR3 covers 13 residues. The ends lost 8 bases at V and 1 base at J; junction bases unmatched: 4. The CDR3 DNA reads as TGCGCCAGCGGGGACAGACCGAACACTGAAGCTTTCTTT. It codes for CASGDRPNTEAFF.

In nucleotides, the CDR3 is TGTGCCAGCAGCCCGACCAGTTTGAATGAGCAGTTCTTC. This codes for CASSPTSLNEQFF. V is TRBV11-2 and J is TRBJ2-1; no reliable D call. The V end lost 5 bases, the J end lost 7 bases, and 12 bases lay between the germline ends. The CDR3 spans 13 residues. The germline CDR1 and CDR2 sequences are SGHAT and FQNNGV.

Sample share makes this clone medium-sized. The chain is built from TRBV28 and TRBJ2-3; TRBD1 aligns across 7 bases. Germline V lookup: CDR1 MDHEN, CDR2 SYDVKM. The CDR3 runs 15 residues. The V segment lost 5 bases and the J segment 0 bases; nucleotides outside the gene matches: 5. This CDR3 reads CASSPDRASTDTQYF. CDR3 DNA: TGTGCCAGCAGTCCCGACAGGGCTAGCACAGATACGCAGTATTTT.

The chain combines TRBV6-6 with TRBJ1-3; 7 positions match TRBD1. The CDR3 totals 16 residues. V lost 2 bases and J lost 0; bases outside the gene matches: 4. The germline V gene has CDR1 MNHNY and CDR2 SVGAGI (reference sequence). The CDR3 sequence is CASSYTDRASGNTIYF. CDR3 nucleotide sequence: TGTGCCAGCAGTTACACCGACAGGGCCTCTGGAAACACCATATATTTT.